This T cell receptor beta chain was sequenced in a study of cytomegalovirus exposure and HLA in healthy donors. Study-wide results and limits: By HLA locus, TCR association rates varied in a later analysis, with DRB1 showing the most and HLA-C the fewest.

CDR3 length: 16 residues. The V end lost 5 bases, the J end lost 1 base, and 18 bases lay between the germline ends. Germline CDR1 reads SGHAT; CDR2 reads FQNNGV. As regards this clone: Its antigen is not identified.

The PCR was carried out with 60 Vbeta primers and 13 Jbeta primers. The assay was immunoSEQ multiplex PCR, and TCRdb's table has in-frame clones only and misses some. The table has around 200,000 clones, about 79% seen once. The clonotype comes from a male donor in good health and CMV-seronegative. What was sequenced was PBMCs. This sequence joins TRBV11-2 and TRBJ2-7, with D possibly TRBD2 on 6 matching bases. The CDR3 DNA reads TGTGCCAGCAGCCCTAGGGACTCTAGAATATCCTACGAGCAGTACTTC. It is translated as CASSPRDSRISYEQYF.